This T cell receptor (beta chain) was identified during a study of immune evolution from preneoplasia to lung adenocarcinoma. Per germline, CDR1 KGHSH and CDR2 LQKENI. V lost 4 bases, J lost 0 bases, and 16 bases lay in between. This CDR3 contains 16 residues. Only in-frame clones appear in the TCRdb table, and some are missing; sequencing was by immunoSEQ multiplex PCR. The data hold roughly 6,600 clones, with 78% observed a single time. This sequence joins TRBV18 and TRBJ2-7, with a possible D match to TRBD2 (5 bases). The receptor comes from a person aged 55-80 years with lung adenocarcinoma. Sequencing input: FFPE adjacent normal lung tissue. CDR3 residues: CASSLPRGRGSYEQYF. The CDR3 region has the DNA TGTGCCAGCTCACTCCCCCGAGGTCGGGGCTCCTACGAGCAGTACTTC.